These T cell receptor beta chains were read from a single sample in a study of cytomegalovirus exposure and HLA in healthy donors. Clones were read by immunoSEQ multiplex PCR, and TCRdb kept only the in-frame ones, dropping some. This sample has about 93,000 clones, with 82% found just once. Sample: PBMCs. The receptors shown here come from a man in his fifties in good health and CMV-seronegative. Both conserved end residues are part of each CDR3.

CDR3 protein | V gene
CASSRYGGEGTDTQYF | TRBV4-3
CASSLYGRGEDGYTF | TRBV7-3
CASSMGPGLTLETQYF | TRBV19
CASSLLAGESYNEQFF | TRBV5-1
CASSQGRGGIAKNIQYF | TRBV4-1
CASSPTDKAGANVLTF | TRBV4-2
CASSLRGGGTDTQYF | TRBV28
CSVERGGELFF | TRBV29-1
CASSFNRGLNNEQFF | TRBV11-2
CATSKRREDAGELFF | TRBV15
CASSPYRQGTEAFF | TRBV28
CASSWAIGSGVRTFYEQYF | TRBV28
CATSGRAPDEQFF | TRBV10-3
CASSPLPRTGGGYEQYF | TRBV11-1
CASSSLDSAPMNTEAFF | TRBV28
CASSLSPPKPGELFF | TRBV28
CASALAGVGTDTQYF | TRBV18
CASSTRTGSTPTPYNEQFF | TRBV9
CASSRPDRGETQYF | TRBV7-2
CASSEKKTSGSYNEQFF | TRBV25-1
CASSRPGQGNTEAFF | TRBV19
CASRRVLYNEQFF | TRBV7-2
CASRRGGYTTGELFF | TRBV2
CAGGKGAYYGYTF | TRBV2
CASSLVSGGVVYF | TRBV7-8
CASTPRGATGGKNIQYF | TRBV19
CGAGGNEQFF | TRBV28
CASSEEGGPPPGELFF | TRBV2
CASSAETGARQYF | TRBV10-1
CASSRRDFYGYTF | TRBV28
CASSPGQGTEAFF | TRBV19
CASSPGRGGANTEAFF | TRBV5-8
CASSQGVEQGKAFF | TRBV14
CSVVQGAETQYF | TRBV29-1
CASSPQRGQETQYF | TRBV7-2
CAWSVKLTPYEQYF | TRBV30
CASSSPHTSVYNEQFF | TRBV28
CAWSRLAGVEQYF | TRBV30
CASSLASGYLTTEAFF | TRBV27
CASSPGGMNEKLFF | TRBV7-2
CASSNPGIPETQYF | TRBV19
CASSEADRETQYF | TRBV6-1
CASSSMDRQNEQYF | TRBV5-1
CASSLTYSPIANEQFF | TRBV28
CASSSWTGGEVGELFF | TRBV11-3
CASSPRTGGYTEAFF | TRBV6-5